The 18 T cell receptor beta chains below all came from one sample that was sequenced in a study of shared clonotypes between healthy human individuals (TCRdb year 2020). Receptors were amplified or captured by the immunoSEQ multiplex PCR assay. The immuneACCESS repertoire file appears here via TCRdb, limited to in-frame rearrangements. These files lack a portion of the clones; in checked studies, under half of the deficit traces to unresolved V genes, and the cause of the others is not known. Across this sample there are fewer than 1.4 million clones, with around three quarters seen only once. The ten largest account for 0.55% to 0.7% of the sample. The source material was memory CD4+ T cells from PBMCs. What this sample's cell subset or site label stands for: CD45RA-negative fraction. These receptors all come from a man between 18 and 35 years old in good health. Some clones in this sample may be carry-over from other donors' samples.

V is TRBV5-1 and J is TRBJ2-2; 8 nucleotides align to TRBD2. Germline CDR1 reads SGHRS; CDR2 reads YFSETQ. The CDR3 length is 16 residues. V trimming: 0 bases; J trimming: 6 bases; junction bases outside the gene matches: 7. The CDR3 DNA follows: TGCGCCAGCAGCTTGGCCCCGGGACTAGTATCCGGGGAGCTGTTTTTT. It specifies CASSLAPGLVSGELFF.

The chain couples TRBV9 to TRBJ1-1; TRBD1 matches at 7 bases. From germline, CDR1 is SGDLS and CDR2 YYNGEE. J was trimmed by 1 base and V by 5 bases; bases with no gene match: 14. CDR3 size: 17 residues. CDR3 bases: TGTGCCAGCAGTCCCGGGGGACAGACCTTTCGGAACACTGAAGCTTTCTTT. Translating gives CASSPGGQTFRNTEAFF.

This chain uses TRBV19 with TRBJ2-1; D might be TRBD2 (5 bases). Germline V gene data show CDR1 as LNHDA and CDR2 as SQIVND (reference sequence). The V gene lost 1 base and the J gene lost 6 bases, with 7 bases spanning the gap. CDR3 length: 13 residues. The CDR3 sequence: CASSIVGLNEQFF. The CDR3 DNA reads TGTGCCAGTAGTATAGTCGGACTCAATGAGCAGTTCTTC.

The rearrangement uses TRBV5-1 and TRBJ2-2; D may correspond to TRBD1 or TRBD2 (5 bases each). The CDR3 contains 16 residues. The germline CDR1 and CDR2 sequences are SGHRS and YFSETQ. The V gene lost 1 base and the J gene lost 5 bases, with 15 bases spanning the gap. This CDR3 is CASSLQMSGTTGELFF. The DNA of the CDR3 is TGCGCCAGCAGCTTGCAGATGTCAGGGACGACCGGGGAGCTGTTTTTT.

V and J are TRBV5-4 and TRBJ2-5, with D perhaps TRBD1 (6 bases). Trimming stripped 3 bases from V and 3 bases from J, with 12 bases between. Germline V lookup: CDR1 SGHNT, CDR2 YYREEE (reference sequence). The CDR3 runs to 14 residues. This chain's CDR3 is CASSSPQGEETQYF. As DNA, the CDR3 is TGTGCCAGCAGCTCCCCACAGGGAGAAGAGACCCAGTACTTC.

This clone was seen once. The J gene is TRBJ2-5, the V gene TRBV5-1; possibly TRBD1 for D (6 bases). CDR3 length: 14 residues. V shed 7 bases and J shed 0 bases, with 13 bases lying between them. The germline gives CDR1 SGHRS, CDR2 YFSETQ. Written as DNA, the CDR3 is TGCGCCAGCCGCCAGGGGACCTACCAAGAGACCCAGTACTTC. Amino acids: CASRQGTYQETQYF.

This clone appeared many times. The V and J genes are TRBV30 and TRBJ2-5; possible D gene TRBD2, 6 bases. The CDR3 runs to 15 residues. CDR1 and CDR2 (germline): GTSNPN, SVGIG (reference sequence). V lost 5 bases to trimming and J lost 2 bases, with 18 bases between them. The CDR3 DNA reads as TGTGCCTGGGGTCCCGGGCGGGGATTGCAAGAGACCCAGTACTTC. The encoded protein is CAWGPGRGLQETQYF.

The sample holds one count of this clone. One junction end does not reproduce the germline sequence, and a read error may be involved. The V call is TRBV7-3, the J call TRBJ2-1, with 9 positions matching TRBD1. The CDR3 contains 15 residues. Per the germline V gene, CDR1 is SGHTA and CDR2 is FQGTGA. The CDR3 nucleotides read TGTGCCAGCAGATTAAGTGTATGGGACAGGGCCCCGCAGTTCTTC. As protein: CASRLSVWDRAPQFF. Together with reference TRBV7-3 and TRBJ2-1, the CDR3 gives the full variable domain: GAGVSQTPSNKVTEKGKYVELRCDPISGHTALYWYRQSLGQGPEFLIYFQGTGAADDSGLPNDRFFAVRPEGSVSTLKIQRTERGDSAVYLCASRLSVWDRAPQFFGPGTRLTVL.

V usage is TRBV18 and J usage is TRBJ2-7, with TRBD2 identical over 8 bases. Trimming removed 6 bases from V and 1 base from J; junction bases left unmatched: 5. Germline-derived CDR1 and CDR2 are KGHSH and LQKENI. This CDR3 contains 14 residues. CDR3 DNA sequence: TGTGCCAGCTCCGGAGCGGGAGCATCCTACGAGCAGTACTTC. This translates into CASSGAGASYEQYF. Full variable domain (remainder filled in from reference TRBV18 and TRBJ2-7): NAGVMQNPRHLVRRRGQEARLRCSPMKGHSHVYWYRQLPEEGLKFMVYLQKENIIDESGMPKERFSAEFPKEGPSILRIQQVVRGDSAAYFCASSGAGASYEQYFGPGTRLTVT.

This clone was counted a few times. This rearrangement joins TRBV30 to TRBJ1-2; 9 nucleotides agree with TRBD1. Germline values: CDR1 GTSNPN, CDR2 SVGIG (reference sequence). The CDR3 has 16 amino acids. With V trimmed by 1 base and J by 2 bases, 8 bases remained unmatched. CDR3: CAWSARTGGYNYGYTF. CDR3 nucleotides: TGTGCCTGGAGTGCACGAACAGGGGGCTACAACTATGGCTACACCTTC.

The chain employs TRBV2 and TRBJ1-1, with D maybe TRBD1 (6 bases). The germline V and J ends were trimmed by 2 bases and 1 base, with 14 bases remaining between them. The V gene's germline CDR1 is SNHLY and CDR2 FYNNEI. This CDR3 has 16 residues. CDR3 nucleotide sequence: TGTGCCAGCAGTGAAAATCGGGACATGAGGAACACTGAAGCTTTCTTT. Translating gives CASSENRDMRNTEAFF.

This chain uses TRBV28 with TRBJ2-1, with 11 bases matching TRBD2. V gave up 9 bases and J gave up 5 bases; unmatched junction bases: 24. This CDR3 spans 20 amino acids. Germline V gene sequence: CDR1 MDHEN, CDR2 SYDVKM. The CDR3 coding sequence is TGTGCCAGTCCACTAGCGGGAGTTTTCCCACACAGGGTCCCGAACAATGAGCAGTTCTTC. Amino acid sequence: CASPLAGVFPHRVPNNEQFF.

V is TRBV14 and J is TRBJ2-1; D gene ambiguous. The length of the CDR3 is 12 residues. Trimming took off 4 bases at V and 4 bases at J, with 5 bases between the two ends. The germline V gene has CDR1 SGHDN and CDR2 FVKESK. CDR3 loop: CASSLIYNEQFF. CDR3 sequence (DNA): TGTGCCAGCAGCCTGATTTACAATGAGCAGTTCTTC.

The chain has TRBV14 and TRBJ2-6; tentative D call: TRBD2 (6 bases). Per germline, CDR1 SGHDN and CDR2 FVKESK. The CDR3 is 17 residues long. V was clipped by 0 bases and J by 1 base, with 10 bases between them. The CDR3 protein is CASSQDRGGSGANVLTF. Here the CDR3 DNA reads TGTGCCAGCAGCCAAGATCGGGGAGGATCTGGGGCCAACGTCCTGACTTTC. Drawing the rest from reference TRBV14 and TRBJ2-6, the complete variable domain is EAGVTQFPSHSVIEKGQTVTLRCDPISGHDNLYWYRRVMGKEIKFLLHFVKESKQDESGMPNNRFLAERTGGTYSTLKVQPAELEDSGVYFCASSQDRGGSGANVLTFGAGSRLTVL.

This clone was counted once. This chain joins TRBV5-4 and TRBJ2-7; D tentatively fits TRBD1 or TRBD2 (7 bases each). This CDR3 has 15 residues. V shed 4 bases and J shed 7 bases, with 21 bases lying between them. Germline V gene data show CDR1 as SGHNT and CDR2 as YYREEE (reference sequence). The CDR3 loop is CASSPRGSTGGEQYF. In DNA form, the CDR3 reads TGTGCCAGCAGCCCCAGGGGGTCGACCGGGGGGGAGCAGTACTTC.

This chain joins TRBV19 and TRBJ2-3, with D possibly being TRBD2 (5 bases). This CDR3 has 15 residues. The germline gives CDR1 LNHDA, CDR2 SQIVND (reference sequence). The V and J ends lost 3 bases and 8 bases respectively, with 18 bases between them. The CDR3: CASSMYGKVASTQYF. The DNA of the CDR3 is TGTGCCAGTAGTATGTACGGGAAGGTAGCAAGTACGCAGTATTTT.

The chain has TRBV5-1 and TRBJ1-1; D unclear. Trimming left V 0 bases short and J 5 bases short, with 11 bases between. Germline V gives CDR1 SGHRS, CDR2 YFSETQ. The CDR3 has 14 amino acids. CDR3 DNA: TGCGCCAGCAGCTTGGCCAATGTGGAAACTGAAGCTTTCTTT. Translation gives CASSLANVETEAFF. The variable domain in full, with the rest retrieved from reference TRBV5-1 and TRBJ1-1, is KAGVTQTPRYLIKTRGQQVTLSCSPISGHRSVSWYQQTPGQGLQFLFEYFSETQRNKGNFPGRFSGRQFSNSRSEMNVSTLELGDSALYLCASSLANVETEAFFGQGTRLTVV.

V usage is TRBV2 and J usage is TRBJ1-1; D remains unclear. Germline-derived CDR1 and CDR2 are SNHLY and FYNNEI. V gave up 2 bases and J gave up 2 bases, with 9 bases separating them. This CDR3 contains 14 residues. The CDR3 nucleotides read TGTGCCAGCAGTGAAATACAGAGAAACACTGAAGCTTTCTTT. It codes for CASSEIQRNTEAFF.